This T cell receptor beta chain was obtained from a study of shared clonotypes between healthy human individuals. For the study at large: The donor pool was made up of two women and three men aged 18 to 49. Used for every donor were three CD4 naive, three CD4 memory, two CD8 naive and one CD8 memory plate.

CD8 cells regarded as naive lacked CD45RO, were positively chosen for CCR7, and omitted terminally differentiated effector memory CD45RA+ cells. The germline CDR1 and CDR2 sequences are SGHNT and YYREEE (reference sequence). CDR3 length: 15 amino acids. The V end lost 5 bases, the J end lost 0 bases, and 15 bases lay between the germline ends. As processed by the authors: Filtering differed since immunoSEQ provided only junctions, with no quality scores. Generated by immunoSEQ multiplex PCR, the TCRdb table keeps only in-frame clones and is missing some. V, J and clone size reflect that table, while D and trimming were determined from the DNA. The table has 1.5 million to 2.5 million clones, 85% to 95% seen once; the top ten hold under 1.5%. Only one count was recorded for this clone. Its specificity is unknown. Points from the study as a whole: Only blood was sampled, and tissue TCR repertoires likely differ from blood ones.

The sequencing sample was made of naive CD8+ T cells sorted from blood. V is TRBV5-4 and J is TRBJ2-7; D is uncertain. The clonotype comes from a man younger than 30 in good health. CDR3 coding DNA: TGTGCCAGCAGTTTCGAAGTACAAAGCTCCTACGAGCAGTACTTC. Its protein product is CASSFEVQSSYEQYF.